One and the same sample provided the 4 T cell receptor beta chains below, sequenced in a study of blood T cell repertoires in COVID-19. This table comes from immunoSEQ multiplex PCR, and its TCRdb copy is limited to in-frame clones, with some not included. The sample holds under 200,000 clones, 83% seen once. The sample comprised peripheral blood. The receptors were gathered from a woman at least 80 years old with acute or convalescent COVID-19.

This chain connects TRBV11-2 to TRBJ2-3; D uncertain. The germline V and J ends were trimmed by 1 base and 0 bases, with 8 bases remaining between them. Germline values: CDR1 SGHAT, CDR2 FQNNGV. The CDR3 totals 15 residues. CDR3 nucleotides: TGTGCCAGCAGCTTAGGAGATACTAGCACAGATACGCAGTATTTT. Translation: CASSLGDTSTDTQYF. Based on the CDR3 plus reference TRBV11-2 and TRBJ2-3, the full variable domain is EAGVAQSPRYKIIEKRQSVAFWCNPISGHATLYWYQQILGQGPKLLIQFQNNGVVDDSQLPKDRFSAERLKGVDSTLKIQPAKLEDSAVYLCASSLGDTSTDTQYFGPGTRLTVL.

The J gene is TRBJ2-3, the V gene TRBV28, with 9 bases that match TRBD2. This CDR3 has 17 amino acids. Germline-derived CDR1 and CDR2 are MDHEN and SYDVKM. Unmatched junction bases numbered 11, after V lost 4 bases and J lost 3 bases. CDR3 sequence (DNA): TGTGCCAGCAGTTCCCTTCGCGGGGGGGCGTTTACAGATACGCAGTATTTT. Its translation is CASSSLRGGAFTDTQYF.

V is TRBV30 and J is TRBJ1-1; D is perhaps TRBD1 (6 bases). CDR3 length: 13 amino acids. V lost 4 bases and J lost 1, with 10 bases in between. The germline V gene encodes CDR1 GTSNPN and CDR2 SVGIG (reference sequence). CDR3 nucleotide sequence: TGTGCCTGGAAACAGGGACCGAACACTGAAGCTTTCTTT. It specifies CAWKQGPNTEAFF.

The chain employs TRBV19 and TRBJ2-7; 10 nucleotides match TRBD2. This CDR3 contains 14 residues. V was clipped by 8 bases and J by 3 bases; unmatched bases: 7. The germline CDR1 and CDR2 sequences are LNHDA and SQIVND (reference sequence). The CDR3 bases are TGTGCCAGTTCCCGGACTAGCGGCCTCTACGAGCAGTACTTC. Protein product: CASSRTSGLYEQYF.